This TCR beta chain derives from a study of T-cell reconstitution after alpha-beta-depleted transplantation in children. This CDR3 comprises 14 residues. The V gene end was trimmed by 6 bases and the J gene end by 3 bases; junction bases not matched to a gene: 5. Germline CDR1 reads MDHEN; CDR2 reads SYDVKM. In this sample, this clonotype turned up many times. During its preparation, the TCRbeta library received unique molecular identifiers. TCRdb re-called the PCR reads through MiXCR, storing one row per CDR3 protein. The sample shows 90,000 to 100,000 distinct CDR3 sequences, 9% to 15% of them seen only once.

The sample consisted of PBMCs from the stem cell graft donor, taken from the stem cell graft. The TCR was taken from a human donor who donated a stem cell graft to a child with inherited bone marrow failure. The rearrangement joins TRBV28 to TRBJ1-2; 9 bases agree with TRBD1. The chain's CDR3 is CASSPGQGDYGYTF. CDR3 sequence (DNA): TGTGCCAGCAGCCCGGGACAGGGAGACTATGGCTACACCTTC.